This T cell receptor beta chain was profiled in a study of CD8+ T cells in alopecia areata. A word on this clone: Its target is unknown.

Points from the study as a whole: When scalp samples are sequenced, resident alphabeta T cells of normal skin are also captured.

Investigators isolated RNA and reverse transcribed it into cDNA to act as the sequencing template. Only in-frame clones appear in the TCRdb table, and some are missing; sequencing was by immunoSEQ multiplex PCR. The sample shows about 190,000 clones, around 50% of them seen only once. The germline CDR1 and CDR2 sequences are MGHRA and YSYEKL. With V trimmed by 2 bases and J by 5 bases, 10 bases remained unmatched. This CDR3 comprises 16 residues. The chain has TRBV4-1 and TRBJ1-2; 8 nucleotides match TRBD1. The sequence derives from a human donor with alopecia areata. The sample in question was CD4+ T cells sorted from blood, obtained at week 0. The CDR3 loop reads CASSQPRTGIGYGYTF. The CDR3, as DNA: TGCGCCAGCAGCCAACCTCGGACAGGGATTGGATATGGCTACACCTTC.